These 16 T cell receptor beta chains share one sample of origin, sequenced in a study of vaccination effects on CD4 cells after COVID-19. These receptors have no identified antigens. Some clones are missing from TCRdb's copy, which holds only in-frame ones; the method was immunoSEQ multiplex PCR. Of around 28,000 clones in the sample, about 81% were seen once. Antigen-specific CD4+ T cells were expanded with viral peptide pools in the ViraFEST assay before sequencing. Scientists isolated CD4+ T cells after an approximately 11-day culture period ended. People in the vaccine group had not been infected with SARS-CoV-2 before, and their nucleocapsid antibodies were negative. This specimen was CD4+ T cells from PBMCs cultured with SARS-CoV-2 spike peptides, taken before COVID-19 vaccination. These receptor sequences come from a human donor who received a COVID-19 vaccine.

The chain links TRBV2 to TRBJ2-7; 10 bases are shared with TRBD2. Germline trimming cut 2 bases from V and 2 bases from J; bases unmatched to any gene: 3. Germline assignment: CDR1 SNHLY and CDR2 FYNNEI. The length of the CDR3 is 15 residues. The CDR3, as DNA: TGTGCCAGCAGTGAAAACAGCGGGGGGGCCTACGAGCAGTACTTC. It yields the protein CASSENSGGAYEQYF.

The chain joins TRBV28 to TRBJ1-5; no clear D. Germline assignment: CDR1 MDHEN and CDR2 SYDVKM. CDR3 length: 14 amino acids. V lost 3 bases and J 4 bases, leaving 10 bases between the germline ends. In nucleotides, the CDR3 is TGTGCCAGCAGTTTTGGACCGGGAAATCAGCCCCAGCATTTT. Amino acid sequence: CASSFGPGNQPQHF.

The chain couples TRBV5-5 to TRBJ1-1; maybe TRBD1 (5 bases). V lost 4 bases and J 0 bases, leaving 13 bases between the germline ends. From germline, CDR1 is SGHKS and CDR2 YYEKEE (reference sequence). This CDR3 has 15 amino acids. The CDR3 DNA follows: TGTGCCAGCAGCAAATCCGGGACTCTGAACACTGAAGCTTTCTTT. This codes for CASSKSGTLNTEAFF.

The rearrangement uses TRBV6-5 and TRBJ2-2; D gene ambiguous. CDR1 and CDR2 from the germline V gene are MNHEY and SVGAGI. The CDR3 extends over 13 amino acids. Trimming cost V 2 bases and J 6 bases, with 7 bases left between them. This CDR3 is CASSYKVAGELFF. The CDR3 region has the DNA TGTGCCAGCAGTTACAAAGTCGCCGGGGAGCTGTTTTTT.

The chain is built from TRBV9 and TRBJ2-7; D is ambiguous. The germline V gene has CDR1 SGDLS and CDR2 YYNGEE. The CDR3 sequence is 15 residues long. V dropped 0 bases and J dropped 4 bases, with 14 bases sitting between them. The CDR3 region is CASSVGQGNWYEQYF. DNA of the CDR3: TGTGCCAGCAGCGTAGGGCAAGGTAATTGGTACGAGCAGTACTTC.

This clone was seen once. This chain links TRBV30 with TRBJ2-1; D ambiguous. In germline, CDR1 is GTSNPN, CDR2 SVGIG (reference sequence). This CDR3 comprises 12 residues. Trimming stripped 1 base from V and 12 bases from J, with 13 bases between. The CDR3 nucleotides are TGTGCCTGGAGTGCCTTTTCCGCGGTGCAGTTCTTC. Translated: CAWSAFSAVQFF.

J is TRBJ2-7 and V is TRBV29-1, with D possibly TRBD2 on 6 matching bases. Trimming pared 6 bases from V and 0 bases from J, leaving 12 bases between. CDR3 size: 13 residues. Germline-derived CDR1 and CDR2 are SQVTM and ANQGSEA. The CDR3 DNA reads TGCAGCGTCGCGGGACGGGCCTCCTACGAGCAGTACTTC. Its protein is CSVAGRASYEQYF.

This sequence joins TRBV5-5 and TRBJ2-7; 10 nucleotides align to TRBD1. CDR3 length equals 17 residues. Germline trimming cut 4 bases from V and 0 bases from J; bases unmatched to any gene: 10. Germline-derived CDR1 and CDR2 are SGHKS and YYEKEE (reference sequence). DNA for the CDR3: TGTGCCAGCAGCGTAGCCTATCGGACAGGGGGCTCCTACGAGCAGTACTTC. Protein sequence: CASSVAYRTGGSYEQYF.

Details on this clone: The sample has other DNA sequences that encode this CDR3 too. CDR3 sequence: CAWSVLADTDTQYF. The CDR3 nucleotides are TGTGCCTGGAGTGTACTTGCGGACACAGATACGCAGTATTTT. The chain couples TRBV30 to TRBJ2-3; D gene ambiguous. The CDR3 is 14 residues long. Per germline, CDR1 GTSNPN and CDR2 SVGIG (reference sequence). V lost 0 bases to trimming and J lost 2 bases, with 9 bases between them.

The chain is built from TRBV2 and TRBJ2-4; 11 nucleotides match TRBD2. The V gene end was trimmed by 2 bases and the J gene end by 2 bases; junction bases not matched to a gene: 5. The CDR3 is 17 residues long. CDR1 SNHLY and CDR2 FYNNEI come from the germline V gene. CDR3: CASSERVAGGPKNIQYF. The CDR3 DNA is TGTGCCAGCAGTGAAAGGGTAGCGGGGGGGCCCAAAAACATTCAGTACTTC.

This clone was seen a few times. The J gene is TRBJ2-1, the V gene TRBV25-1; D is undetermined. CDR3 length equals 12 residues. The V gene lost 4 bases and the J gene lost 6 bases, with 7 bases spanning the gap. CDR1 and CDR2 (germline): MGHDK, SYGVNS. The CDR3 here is CASSGNPNEQFF. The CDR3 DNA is TGTGCCAGCAGTGGCAACCCCAATGAGCAGTTCTTC.

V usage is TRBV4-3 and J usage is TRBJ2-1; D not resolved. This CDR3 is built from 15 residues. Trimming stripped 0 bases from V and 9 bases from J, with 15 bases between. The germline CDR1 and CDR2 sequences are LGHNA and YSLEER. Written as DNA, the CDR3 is TGCGCCAGCAGCCAAGAGGCGGAGAAGTACGGTGAGCAGTTCTTC. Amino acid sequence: CASSQEAEKYGEQFF.

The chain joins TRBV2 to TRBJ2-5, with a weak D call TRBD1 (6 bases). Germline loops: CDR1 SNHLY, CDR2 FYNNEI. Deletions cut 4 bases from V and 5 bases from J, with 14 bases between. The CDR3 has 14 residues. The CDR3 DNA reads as TGTGCCAGCAGTGCCCAGGGGCCGAGGGAGACCCAGTACTTC. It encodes CASSAQGPRETQYF.

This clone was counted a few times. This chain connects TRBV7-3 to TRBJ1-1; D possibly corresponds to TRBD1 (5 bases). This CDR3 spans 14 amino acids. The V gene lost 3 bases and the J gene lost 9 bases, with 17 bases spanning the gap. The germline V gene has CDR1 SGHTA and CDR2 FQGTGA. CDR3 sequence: CASSFNLVQGKAFF. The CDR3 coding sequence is TGTGCCAGCAGCTTCAATCTCGTCCAGGGAAAAGCTTTCTTT.

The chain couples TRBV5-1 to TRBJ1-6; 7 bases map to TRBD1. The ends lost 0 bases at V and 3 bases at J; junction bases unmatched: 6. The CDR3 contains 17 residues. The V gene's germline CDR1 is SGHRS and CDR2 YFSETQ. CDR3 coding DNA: TGCGCCAGCAGCTTGGGTCAGGGGGTAGGCTATAATTCACCCCTCCACTTT. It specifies CASSLGQGVGYNSPLHF.

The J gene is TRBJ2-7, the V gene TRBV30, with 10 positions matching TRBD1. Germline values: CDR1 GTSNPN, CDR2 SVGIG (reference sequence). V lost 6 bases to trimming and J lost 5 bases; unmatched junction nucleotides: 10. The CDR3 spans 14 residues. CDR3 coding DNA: TGTGCCTGCAAGCCCGGGACAGGGGTTCACGAGCAGTACTTC. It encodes CACKPGTGVHEQYF.